These T cell receptor beta chains were read from a single sample in a study of blood T cells in healthy people across ages. TCRdb passed the 5' RACE reads through MiXCR, listing each CDR3 protein once. The profile shows some 1,800,000 distinct CDR3 sequences, roughly two fifths of them singletons. The specimen sequenced was blood. The origin of the receptors is a human donor in good health. CDR3s include the opening cysteine and the closing phenylalanine or tryptophan. D genes are given only for firm matches. For some rows the clone size is stated as once, few or many, or as a class when expanded; others skip it.

v_call	cdr3_length	d_call	clone_size	j_call	cdr3_nt	cdr3_aa
TRBV20-1	16	NA	NA	TRBJ2-1	TGCAGTGCTAGAGATACTGGCCAGGCCTCCTACAATGAGCAGTTCTTC	CSARDTGQASYNEQFF
TRBV6-6	13	TRBD1	NA	TRBJ1-5	TGTGCCAGCGCACAGGGGCAGCTTCAGCCCCAGCATTTT	CASAQGQLQPQHF
TRBV7-2	13	NA	once	TRBJ1-1	TGTGCCAGCAGCCAGCAGGGCACCACTGAAGCTTTCTTT	CASSQQGTTEAFF
TRBV10-3	16	NA	NA	TRBJ2-3	TGTGCCATCAGTGGTTCCGACGGGGGTAGCACAGATACGCAGTATTTT	CAISGSDGGSTDTQYF
TRBV4-3	14	NA	NA	TRBJ1-1	TGCGCCAGCAGCCAAGAGGGGGGTTATGCTGAAGCTTTCTTT	CASSQEGGYAEAFF
TRBV27	13	NA	NA	TRBJ2-5	TGTGCCAGCGGGGGTTGGGGAGAAGAGACCCAGTACTTC	CASGGWGEETQYF
TRBV10-3	18	TRBD2	NA	TRBJ2-3	TGTGCCATCAGTGGCCGCGCAGTAGCGGGGTCTAGCACAGATACGCAGTATTTT	CAISGRAVAGSSTDTQYF
TRBV4-3	17	NA	few	TRBJ2-3	TGCGCCAGCAGCCAGGGGGATCCGGGACTCAACACAGATACGCAGTATTTT	CASSQGDPGLNTDTQYF
TRBV24-1	16	TRBD1	NA	TRBJ2-5	TGTGCCACCAGCTTGACAGGGGCCATAGATCAAGAGACCCAGTACTTC	CATSLTGAIDQETQYF
TRBV7-2	16	NA	NA	TRBJ2-1	TGTGCCAGCAGCCAAAGCGGGACAGTATTCCAAGAGACCCAGTTCTTC	CASSQSGTVFQETQFF
TRBV20-1	13	NA	NA	TRBJ2-1	TGCAGGGCTAGCGCAGACTCCTACAATGAGCAGTTCTTC	CRASADSYNEQFF
TRBV12-5	16	TRBD1	NA	TRBJ2-1	TGTGCTAGTGGTTTTTGGATCGGGACAGATTACAATGAGCAGTTCTTC	CASGFWIGTDYNEQFF
TRBV20-1	13	NA	NA	TRBJ1-5	TGCAGTGCTAGTGGGGGGCCGCTTCAGCCCCAGCATTTT	CSASGGPLQPQHF
TRBV29-1	14	TRBD2	NA	TRBJ2-1	TGCAGCGTTGCCCGTCGACTAGCGGGGGGGCCGAAGTTCTTC	CSVARRLAGGPKFF
TRBV27	16	TRBD1	NA	TRBJ2-7	TGTGCCAGCAGCCTCTCTCCGTCAGGACAGGCCTACGAGCAGTACTTC	CASSLSPSGQAYEQYF
TRBV14	17	NA	few	TRBJ1-3	TGTGCCAGCAGCCAGGTTTCGGTGGTTACCTCTGGAAACACCATATATTTT	CASSQVSVVTSGNTIYF
TRBV6-5	16	NA	many	TRBJ1-6	TGTGCCAGCAGCCCACGACTTGTGTCCTGGATTTCACCCCTCCACTTT	CASSPRLVSWISPLHF
TRBV10-3	14	TRBD1	NA	TRBJ1-4	TGTGCCATTGGACCGGGACAGGGGGATGAAAAACTGTTTTTT	CAIGPGQGDEKLFF
TRBV4-3	15	NA	few	TRBJ1-2	TGCGCCAGCAGCCCTGGGGACACTCTTAACTATGGCTACACCTTC	CASSPGDTLNYGYTF
TRBV7-2	17	TRBD2	NA	TRBJ2-1	TGTGCCAGCAGCTCCAGGACTAGCGGGGCCTTTTCCAATGAGCAGTTCTTC	CASSSRTSGAFSNEQFF
TRBV18	14	NA	few	TRBJ2-7	TGTGCCAGCTCACCACCTATCAGGGTTATCGAGCAGTACTTC	CASSPPIRVIEQYF
TRBV12-3/TRBV12-4	14	NA	few	TRBJ2-1	TGTGCCAGCAGCTCTGCGGGGAATACAGATGAGCAGTTCTTC	CASSSAGNTDEQFF
TRBV4-3	14	TRBD2	NA	TRBJ2-7	TGCGCCAGCAGCCAAGAGTGGGGAGGGTACGAGCAGTACTTC	CASSQEWGGYEQYF
TRBV5-1	16	NA	few	TRBJ2-1	TGCGCCAGCAGCTCTATGAGGGGAGGTTCCCACAATGAGCAGTTCTTC	CASSSMRGGSHNEQFF
TRBV3-1	14	NA	NA	TRBJ1-2	TGTGCCAGCAGGCTGGGGGGGGCCGGCTATGGCTACACCTTC	CASRLGGAGYGYTF
TRBV9	16	TRBD2	NA	TRBJ2-5	TGTGCCAGCAGCGTAGGGGTAGCGGGGCTTCAGGAGACCCAGTACTTC	CASSVGVAGLQETQYF
TRBV29-1	15	NA	NA	TRBJ1-2	TGCAGCGTTGATCACGCCGATGTCTACAACTATGGCTACACCTTC	CSVDHADVYNYGYTF
TRBV10-3	16	TRBD2	few	TRBJ2-3	TGTGCCATCAGTCAACGACTAGCGGGGGGGAGTTATACGCAGTATTTT	CAISQRLAGGSYTQYF
TRBV12-3/TRBV12-4	15	TRBD1	NA	TRBJ1-4	TGTGCCAGCAGCCCGAATCAGGGGGCCCGAGAAAAACTGTTTTTT	CASSPNQGAREKLFF
TRBV10-3	11	NA	few	TRBJ2-1	TGTGCCATCAGTGGACTAGATGAGCAGTTCTTC	CAISGLDEQFF
TRBV29-1	15	NA	NA	TRBJ2-4	TGCAGCGTTGCACATGGTGAGGGGGAGGCCTACGTGCAGTACTTC	CSVAHGEGEAYVQYF
TRBV20-1	12	NA	NA	TRBJ2-1	TGCAGTGAGTTAGGGGGTAGGAATGAGCAGTTCTTC	CSELGGRNEQFF
TRBV7-2	15	TRBD2	NA	TRBJ2-1	TGTGCCAGCAGCTTAGTCCCAGTTAGCGGGGGGGCTAAGTTCTTC	CASSLVPVSGGAKFF
TRBV7-6	14	TRBD1	NA	TRBJ2-7	TGTGCCAGCAGCTTAACAGGGGGCTTGGGGGAGCAGTACTTC	CASSLTGGLGEQYF
TRBV4-3	12	NA	NA	TRBJ1-2	TGCGCCAGCAGCCAAGTAGGAAATGGCTACACCTTC	CASSQVGNGYTF
TRBV27	15	NA	once	TRBJ1-6	TGTGCCAGCAGTTTAAGGGCCCTCCAATTTTCACCCCTCCACTTT	CASSLRALQFSPLHF
TRBV12-3/TRBV12-4	15	TRBD2	few	TRBJ2-1	TGTGCCAGCAGTTTAACGGGGGGGGCAAATCTTTATCAGTTCTTC	CASSLTGGANLYQFF
TRBV7-2	15	NA	NA	TRBJ2-1	TGTGCCAGCAGCGGAATGGGATTCGGAGGGGATGAGCAGTTCTTC	CASSGMGFGGDEQFF
TRBV7-9	18	TRBD1	few	TRBJ1-1	TGTGCCAGCAGCTCGCAGACAGGGGGCTTAGTCCTTAACACTGAAGCTTTCTTT	CASSSQTGGLVLNTEAFF
TRBV7-2	17	NA	NA	TRBJ2-7	TGTGCCAGCAGCTTAAATGTAGGGACCCAATACTCCTACGAGCAGTACTTC	CASSLNVGTQYSYEQYF
TRBV10-3	14	NA	NA	TRBJ1-5	TGTGCCATCAGGGAGTCGGACAGTTTGCAGCCCCAGCATTTT	CAIRESDSLQPQHF
TRBV7-2	14	TRBD1	few	TRBJ2-7	TGTGCCAGCAGCGTACAGGGGATTGACTACGAGCAGTACTTC	CASSVQGIDYEQYF
TRBV20-1	14	NA	few	TRBJ2-3	TGCAGTGCTAGTCAGGGTCCAGGCACAGATACGCAGTATTTT	CSASQGPGTDTQYF
TRBV20-1	13	TRBD2	NA	TRBJ2-3	TGCAGTGCCCTCAGGACTAGCGCAGATACGCAGTATTTT	CSALRTSADTQYF
TRBV29-1	14	NA	many	TRBJ2-5	TGCAGCGTTGAAGAGGCTAGTAAGATGGAGACCCAGTACTTC	CSVEEASKMETQYF
TRBV7-9	12	NA	NA	TRBJ1-1	TGTGCCAGCAGTCCGGACCGACCAGAAGCTTTCTTT	CASSPDRPEAFF
TRBV7-2	16	TRBD1	NA	TRBJ1-2	TGTGCCAGCAGCTTATATTCCGGGACAGACCCCTATGACTACACCTTC	CASSLYSGTDPYDYTF
TRBV5-1	16	NA	NA	TRBJ1-1	TGCGCCAGCAGCTTATGGGGCCCAGGTGTGAACACTGAAGCTTTCTTT	CASSLWGPGVNTEAFF
TRBV29-1	16	TRBD1	once	TRBJ2-3	TGCAGCGTTGACGCTTGGGATAGGGGGCTTACAGACACGCAGTATTTT	CSVDAWDRGLTDTQYF
TRBV28	10	NA	few	TRBJ1-2	TGTGCCAGCTGGAAGCGGGGCTACACCTTC	CASWKRGYTF
TRBV6-2/TRBV6-3	13	NA	NA	TRBJ2-5	TGTGCCAGCAACTCTCGGACAGCTCCAGGCCAGTACTTC	CASNSRTAPGQYF
TRBV5-1	14	NA	NA	TRBJ1-1	TGCGCCAGCAGACCATCCCAGGGAAACACTGAAGCTTTCTTT	CASRPSQGNTEAFF
TRBV7-9	14	TRBD1	NA	TRBJ1-2	TGTGCCAGCAGCTGGGACAGGGGGTTCTATGGCTACACCTTC	CASSWDRGFYGYTF